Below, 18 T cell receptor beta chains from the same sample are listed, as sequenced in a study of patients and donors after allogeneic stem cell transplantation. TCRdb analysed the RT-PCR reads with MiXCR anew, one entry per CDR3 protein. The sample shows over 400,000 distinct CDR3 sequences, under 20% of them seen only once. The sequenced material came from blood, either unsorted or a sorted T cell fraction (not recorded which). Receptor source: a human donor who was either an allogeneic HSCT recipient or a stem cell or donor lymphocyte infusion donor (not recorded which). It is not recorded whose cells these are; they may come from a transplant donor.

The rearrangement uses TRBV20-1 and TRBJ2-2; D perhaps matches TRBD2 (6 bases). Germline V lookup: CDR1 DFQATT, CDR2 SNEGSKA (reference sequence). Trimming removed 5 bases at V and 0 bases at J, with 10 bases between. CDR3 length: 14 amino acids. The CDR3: CSAVAASNTGELFF. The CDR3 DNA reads TGCAGTGCTGTAGCGGCCTCGAACACCGGGGAGCTGTTTTTT.

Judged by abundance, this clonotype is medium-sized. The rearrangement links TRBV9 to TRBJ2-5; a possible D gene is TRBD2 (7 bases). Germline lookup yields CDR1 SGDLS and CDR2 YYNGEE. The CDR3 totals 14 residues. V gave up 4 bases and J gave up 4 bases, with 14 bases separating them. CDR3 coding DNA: TGTGCCAGCAGCCTCCGGGGGGCTAGAGAGACCCAGTACTTC. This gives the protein CASSLRGARETQYF.

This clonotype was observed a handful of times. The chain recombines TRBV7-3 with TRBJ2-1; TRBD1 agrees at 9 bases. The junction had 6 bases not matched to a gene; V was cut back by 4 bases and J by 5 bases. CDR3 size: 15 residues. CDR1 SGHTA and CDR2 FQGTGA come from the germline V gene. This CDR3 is CASSSGTGLNNEQFF. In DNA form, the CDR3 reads TGTGCCAGCAGCTCCGGGACAGGGCTCAACAATGAGCAGTTCTTC.

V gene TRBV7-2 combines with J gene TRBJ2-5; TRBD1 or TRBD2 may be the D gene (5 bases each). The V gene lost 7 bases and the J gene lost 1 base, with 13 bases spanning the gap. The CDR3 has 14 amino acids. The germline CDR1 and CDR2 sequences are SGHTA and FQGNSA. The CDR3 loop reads CASTLFGGQETQYF. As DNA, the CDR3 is TGTGCCAGCACCCTCTTTGGGGGCCAAGAGACCCAGTACTTC.

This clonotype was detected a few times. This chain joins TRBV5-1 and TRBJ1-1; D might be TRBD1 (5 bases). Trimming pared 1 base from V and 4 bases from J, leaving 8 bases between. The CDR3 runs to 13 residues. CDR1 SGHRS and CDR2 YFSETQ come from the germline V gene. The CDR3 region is CASSLWQGTEAFF. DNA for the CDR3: TGCGCCAGCAGCTTGTGGCAGGGCACTGAAGCTTTCTTT.

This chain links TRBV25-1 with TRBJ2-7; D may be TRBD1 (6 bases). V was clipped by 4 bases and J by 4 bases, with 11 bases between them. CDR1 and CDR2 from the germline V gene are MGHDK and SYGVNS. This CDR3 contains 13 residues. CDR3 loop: CASSVTGIYEQYF. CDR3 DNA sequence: TGTGCCAGCAGTGTGACAGGAATTTACGAGCAGTACTTC.

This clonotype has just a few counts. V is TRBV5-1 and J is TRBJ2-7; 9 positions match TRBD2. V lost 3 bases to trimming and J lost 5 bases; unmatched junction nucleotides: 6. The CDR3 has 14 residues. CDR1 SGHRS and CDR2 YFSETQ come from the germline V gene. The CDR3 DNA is TGCGCCAGCAGCTCTGGACTAGCGAGCGACGAGCAGTACTTC. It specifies CASSSGLASDEQYF. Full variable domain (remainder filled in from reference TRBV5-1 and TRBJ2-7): KAGVTQTPRYLIKTRGQQVTLSCSPISGHRSVSWYQQTPGQGLQFLFEYFSETQRNKGNFPGRFSGRQFSNSRSEMNVSTLELGDSALYLCASSSGLASDEQYFGPGTRLTVT.

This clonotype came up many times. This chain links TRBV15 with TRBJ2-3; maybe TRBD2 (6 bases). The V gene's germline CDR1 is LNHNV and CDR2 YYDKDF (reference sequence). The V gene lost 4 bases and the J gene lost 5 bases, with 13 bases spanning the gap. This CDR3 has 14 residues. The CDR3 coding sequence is TGTGCCACCAGCACCCGGCTGGGAGGAGATACGCAGTATTTT. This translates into CATSTRLGGDTQYF. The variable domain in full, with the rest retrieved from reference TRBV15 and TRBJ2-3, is DAMVIQNPRYQVTQFGKPVTLSCSQTLNHNVMYWYQQKSSQAPKLLFHYYDKDFNNEADTPDNFQSRRPNTSFCFLDIRSPGLGDTAMYLCATSTRLGGDTQYFGPGTRLTVL.

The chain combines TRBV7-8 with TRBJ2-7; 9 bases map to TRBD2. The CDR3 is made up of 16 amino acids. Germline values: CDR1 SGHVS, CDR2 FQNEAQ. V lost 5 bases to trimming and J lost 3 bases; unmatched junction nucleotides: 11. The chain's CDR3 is CASSNGLAGLNYEQYF. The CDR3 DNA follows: TGTGCCAGCAGCAACGGCCTAGCGGGGCTAAACTACGAGCAGTACTTC.

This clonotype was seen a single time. This CDR3 reads CASSVRQGALVGYTF. CDR3 DNA: TGTGCCAGCAGTGTCCGACAGGGGGCTCTCGTTGGCTACACCTTC. The V call is TRBV2, the J call TRBJ1-2; TRBD1 matches 10 bases. This CDR3 spans 15 amino acids. V shed 4 bases, J shed 7 bases, and the junction held 9 bases outside the gene matches. Germline CDR1 reads SNHLY; CDR2 reads FYNNEI.

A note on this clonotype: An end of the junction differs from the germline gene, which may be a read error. The CDR3, as DNA: TGTGCCAGCAGCGAATCAGGGGGTGTTGCCGGGGAGCTGTTTTTT. Its translation: CASSESGGVAGELFF. J is TRBJ2-2 and V is TRBV25-1, with 7 bases identical to TRBD1. Germline values: CDR1 MGHDK, CDR2 SYGVNS. This CDR3 contains 15 residues.

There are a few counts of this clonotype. Written as DNA, the CDR3 is TGCAGCGTTATAGCGGGACAAGAGACCCAGTACTTC. Its protein product is CSVIAGQETQYF. This chain uses TRBV29-1 with TRBJ2-5; TRBD2 agrees at 8 bases. Germline values: CDR1 SQVTM, CDR2 ANQGSEA. CDR3 size: 12 residues. V shed 5 bases and J 2 bases; nucleotides not matched to a gene: 1.

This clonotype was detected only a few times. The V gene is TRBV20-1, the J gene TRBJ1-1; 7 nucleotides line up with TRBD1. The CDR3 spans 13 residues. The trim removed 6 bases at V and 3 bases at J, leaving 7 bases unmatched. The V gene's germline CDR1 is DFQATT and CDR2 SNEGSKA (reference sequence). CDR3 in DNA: TGCAGTGCCGGAGGACAGGCGGACACTGAAGCTTTCTTT. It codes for CSAGGQADTEAFF.

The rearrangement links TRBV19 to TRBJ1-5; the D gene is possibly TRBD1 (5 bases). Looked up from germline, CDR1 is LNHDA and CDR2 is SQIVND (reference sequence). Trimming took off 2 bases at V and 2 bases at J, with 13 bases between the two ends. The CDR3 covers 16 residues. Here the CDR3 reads CASSIYRGSGNQPQHF. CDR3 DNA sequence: TGTGCCAGTAGTATATATCGGGGGTCCGGCAATCAGCCCCAGCATTTT.

The CDR3 sequence: CAWSSGAEQYF. The CDR3 DNA reads TGTGCCTGGAGTTCGGGGGCCGAGCAGTACTTC. The chain joins TRBV30 to TRBJ2-7; D may match TRBD1 or TRBD2 (6 bases each). Germline CDR1 reads GTSNPN; CDR2 reads SVGIG (reference sequence). The ends were cut back, 2 bases at V and 6 bases at J, with 8 bases in the middle. The CDR3 spans 11 residues.

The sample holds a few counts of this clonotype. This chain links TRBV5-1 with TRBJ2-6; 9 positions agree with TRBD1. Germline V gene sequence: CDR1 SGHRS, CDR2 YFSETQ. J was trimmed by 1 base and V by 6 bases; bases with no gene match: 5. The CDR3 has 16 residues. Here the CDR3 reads CASTGTGRSGANVLTF. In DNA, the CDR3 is TGCGCCAGCACCGGGACAGGGAGGTCTGGGGCCAACGTCCTGACTTTC.

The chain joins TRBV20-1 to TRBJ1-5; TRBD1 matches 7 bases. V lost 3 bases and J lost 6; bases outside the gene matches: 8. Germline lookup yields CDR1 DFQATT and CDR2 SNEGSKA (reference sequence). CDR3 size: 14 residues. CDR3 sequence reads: CSARVTGIIQPQHF. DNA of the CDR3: TGCAGTGCTAGGGTGACAGGGATCATTCAGCCCCAGCATTTT.

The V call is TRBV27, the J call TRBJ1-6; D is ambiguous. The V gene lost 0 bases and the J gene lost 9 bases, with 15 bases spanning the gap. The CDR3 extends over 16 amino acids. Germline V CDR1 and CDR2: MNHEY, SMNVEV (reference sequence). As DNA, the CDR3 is TGTGCCAGCAGTTTATCGCGGGGTGCCCGGACTTCACCCCTCCACTTT. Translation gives CASSLSRGARTSPLHF.